Reported below is one T cell receptor (beta chain). Its antigen is as yet unknown. This sample is drawn from a study of blood T cells in healthy people across ages. Study-level points and caveats: Age brought a roughly linear fall in TCR beta diversity measured per million T cells.

This CDR3 spans 18 amino acids. Germline V gene lookup returns CDR1 SGHDT and CDR2 YYEEEE. V lost 3 bases, J lost 4 bases, and 13 bases stayed unmatched. For the second PCR, which ran for about 7 to 11 cycles, a sample-barcoded 5' primer and a J-beta primer mix were used. TCRdb re-analysed the 5' RACE reads in MiXCR, keeping a single row per CDR3 protein. The repertoire includes a few hundred thousand distinct CDR3 sequences, roughly 27% of them detected once, and approximately 28% sits in the top ten. This receptor was identified in a woman in her 70s in good health. The chain has TRBV5-6 and TRBJ2-7; 13 bases fit TRBD2. Sequenced: blood. This CDR3 reads CASSYSGTSGIEGYEQYF. The CDR3 DNA sequence: TGTGCCAGCAGCTATTCCGGGACTAGCGGGATAGAAGGGTACGAGCAGTACTTC.